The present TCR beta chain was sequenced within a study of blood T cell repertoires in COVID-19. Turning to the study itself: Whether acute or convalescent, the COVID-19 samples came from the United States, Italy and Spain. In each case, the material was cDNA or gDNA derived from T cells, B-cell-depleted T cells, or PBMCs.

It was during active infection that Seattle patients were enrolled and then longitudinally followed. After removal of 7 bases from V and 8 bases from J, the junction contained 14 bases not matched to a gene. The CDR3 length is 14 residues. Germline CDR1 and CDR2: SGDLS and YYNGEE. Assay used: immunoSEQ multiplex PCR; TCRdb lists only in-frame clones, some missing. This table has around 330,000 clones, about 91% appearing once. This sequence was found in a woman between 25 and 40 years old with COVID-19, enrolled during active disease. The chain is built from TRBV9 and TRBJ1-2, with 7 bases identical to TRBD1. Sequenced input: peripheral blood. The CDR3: CASSGGETGTGYTF. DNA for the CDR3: TGTGCCAGCTCCGGGGGGGAGACAGGGACCGGCTACACCTTC.